The following is a T cell receptor beta chain sequence with its context. Its antigen remains unidentified. This specimen belongs to a study of glioma-infiltrating T cells after dendritic cell vaccination. At the level of the study: Treatment, given 2003 to 2012, was autologous tumor lysate-pulsed dendritic cell vaccination.

Study-level results: Complete blood and tumor specimen sets were limited to few patients. Longer survival after dendritic cell vaccination followed higher pretreatment TIL content.

Some clones are missing from TCRdb's copy, which holds only in-frame ones; the method was immunoSEQ multiplex PCR. The data hold 65,000 or so clones, with more than 75% observed a single time. Time point indicated: after dendritic cell vaccination, including at tumor progression/relapse. Sequencing was performed on blood, taken after dendritic cell vaccination. This TCR derives from a human donor with glioblastoma.

CDR3 sequence: CASSQDRGQARGTEAFF. The CDR3 DNA sequence: TGTGCCAGCAGCCAAGATCGGGGACAGGCCCGAGGCACTGAAGCTTTCTTT. The rearrangement joins TRBV14 to TRBJ1-1; TRBD1 agrees at 8 bases. The CDR3 runs 17 residues. The V segment lost 0 bases and the J segment 4 bases; nucleotides outside the gene matches: 10. Per the germline V gene, CDR1 is SGHDN and CDR2 is FVKESK.